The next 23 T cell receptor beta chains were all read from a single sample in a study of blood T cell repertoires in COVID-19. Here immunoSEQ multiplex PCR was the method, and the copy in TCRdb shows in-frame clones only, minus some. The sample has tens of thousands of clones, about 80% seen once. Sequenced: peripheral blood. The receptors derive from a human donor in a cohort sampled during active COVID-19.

The CDR3 spells CASSPPHGRVPEAFF. The CDR3 region has the DNA TGTGCCAGCAGTCCTCCCCACGGTCGCGTACCTGAAGCTTTCTTT. The chain carries TRBV28 and TRBJ1-1; D unresolved. The V gene lost 5 bases and the J gene lost 6 bases, with 19 bases spanning the gap. Germline loops: CDR1 MDHEN, CDR2 SYDVKM. The CDR3 is made up of 15 amino acids.

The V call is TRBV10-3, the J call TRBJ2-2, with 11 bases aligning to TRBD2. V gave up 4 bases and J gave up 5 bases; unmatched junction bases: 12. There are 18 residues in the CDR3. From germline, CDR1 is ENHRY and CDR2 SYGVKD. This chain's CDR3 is CAISAHDSGRAPTGELFF. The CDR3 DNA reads TGTGCCATCAGTGCGCACGATAGCGGGAGGGCCCCAACCGGGGAGCTGTTTTTT.

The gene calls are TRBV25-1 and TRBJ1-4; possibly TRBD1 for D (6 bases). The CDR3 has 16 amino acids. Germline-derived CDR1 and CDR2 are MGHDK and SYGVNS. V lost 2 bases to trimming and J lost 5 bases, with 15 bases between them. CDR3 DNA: TGTGCCAGCAGTGAAGAGTTGGACAGCCTCAATGAAAAACTGTTTTTT. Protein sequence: CASSEELDSLNEKLFF.

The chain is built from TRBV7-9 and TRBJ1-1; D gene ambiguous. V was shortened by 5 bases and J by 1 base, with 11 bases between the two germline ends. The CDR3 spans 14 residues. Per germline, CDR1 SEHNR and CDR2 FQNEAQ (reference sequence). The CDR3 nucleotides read TGTGCCAGCAGCGGCAGAACCAGGAACACTGAAGCTTTCTTT. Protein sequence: CASSGRTRNTEAFF.

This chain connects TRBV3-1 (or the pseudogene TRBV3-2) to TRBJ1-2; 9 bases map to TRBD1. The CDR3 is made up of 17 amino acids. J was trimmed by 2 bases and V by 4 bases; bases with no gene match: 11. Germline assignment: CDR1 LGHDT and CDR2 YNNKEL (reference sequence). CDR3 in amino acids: CASSPTPGTGKNYGYTF. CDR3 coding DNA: TGTGCCAGCAGCCCCACCCCCGGGACAGGGAAGAACTATGGCTACACCTTC.

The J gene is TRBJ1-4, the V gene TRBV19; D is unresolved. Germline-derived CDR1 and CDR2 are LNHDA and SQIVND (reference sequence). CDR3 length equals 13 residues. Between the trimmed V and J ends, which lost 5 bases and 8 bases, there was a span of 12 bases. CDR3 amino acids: CASSVGVGEKLFF. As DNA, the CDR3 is TGTGCCAGTAGTGTTGGAGTCGGGGAAAAACTGTTTTTT.

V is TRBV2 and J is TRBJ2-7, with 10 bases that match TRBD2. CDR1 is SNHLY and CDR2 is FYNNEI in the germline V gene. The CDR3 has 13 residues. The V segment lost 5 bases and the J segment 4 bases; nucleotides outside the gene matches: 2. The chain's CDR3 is CASSSGGGYEQYF. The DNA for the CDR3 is TGTGCCAGCAGTAGCGGGGGGGGATACGAGCAGTACTTC.

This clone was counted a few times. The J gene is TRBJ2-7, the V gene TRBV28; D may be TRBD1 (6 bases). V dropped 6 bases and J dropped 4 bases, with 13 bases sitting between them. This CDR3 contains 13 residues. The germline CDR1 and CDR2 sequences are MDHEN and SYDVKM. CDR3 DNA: TGTGCCAGCAGGGCAGGGGCTCCGTACGAGCAGTACTTC. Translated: CASRAGAPYEQYF.

The CDR3 region is CASNPGQGFDEQFF. The CDR3, as DNA: TGTGCCAGTAATCCGGGACAGGGGTTCGATGAGCAGTTCTTC. The chain is built from TRBV19 and TRBJ2-1, with TRBD1 identical over 10 bases. The CDR3 runs to 14 residues. J was trimmed by 8 bases and V by 7 bases; bases with no gene match: 8. The germline V gene encodes CDR1 LNHDA and CDR2 SQIVND (reference sequence).

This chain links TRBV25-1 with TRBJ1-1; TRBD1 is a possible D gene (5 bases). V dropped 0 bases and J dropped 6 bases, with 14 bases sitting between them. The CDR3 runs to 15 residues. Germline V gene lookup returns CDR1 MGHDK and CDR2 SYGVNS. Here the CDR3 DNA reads TGTGCCAGCAGTGAATATTCCGGCGGAGGGGCTGAAGCTTTCTTT. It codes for CASSEYSGGGAEAFF.

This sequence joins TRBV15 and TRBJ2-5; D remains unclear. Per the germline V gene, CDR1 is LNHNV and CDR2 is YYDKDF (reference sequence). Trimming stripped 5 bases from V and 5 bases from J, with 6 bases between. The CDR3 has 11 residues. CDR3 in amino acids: CATSSEETQYF. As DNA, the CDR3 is TGTGCCACCAGCTCCGAGGAGACCCAGTACTTC.

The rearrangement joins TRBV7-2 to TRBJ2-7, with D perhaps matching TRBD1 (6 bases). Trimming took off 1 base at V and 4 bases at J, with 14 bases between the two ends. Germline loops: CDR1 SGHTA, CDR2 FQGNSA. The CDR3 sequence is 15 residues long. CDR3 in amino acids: CASSLGAGALYEQYF. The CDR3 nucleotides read TGTGCCAGCAGCTTAGGTGCAGGGGCTTTATACGAGCAGTACTTC.

CDR3 DNA: TGCGCCAGCAGCCAAGATCTGGGGCAGTCCTACAATGAGCAGTTCTTC. Its translation is CASSQDLGQSYNEQFF. This chain joins TRBV4-1 and TRBJ2-1, with D perhaps TRBD1 (5 bases). The V gene's germline CDR1 is MGHRA and CDR2 YSYEKL. The CDR3 spans 16 residues. The V gene lost 0 bases and the J gene lost 1 base, with 10 bases spanning the gap.

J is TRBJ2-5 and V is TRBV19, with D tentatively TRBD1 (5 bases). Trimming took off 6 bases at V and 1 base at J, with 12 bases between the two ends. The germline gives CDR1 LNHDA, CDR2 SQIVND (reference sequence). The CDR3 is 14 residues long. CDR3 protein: CASRGVGPQETQYF. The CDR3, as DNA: TGTGCCAGTAGAGGGGTAGGACCCCAAGAGACCCAGTACTTC.

CDR3 sequence (DNA): TGTGCCAGCGCGGCCAGCAATCAGCCCCAGCATTTT. Residues: CASAASNQPQHF. The chain links TRBV2 to TRBJ1-5; D remains unclear. CDR1 is SNHLY and CDR2 is FYNNEI in the germline V gene. CDR3 length equals 12 residues. V was pared by 8 bases and J by 1 base, with 6 bases between.

CDR3: CASSLVGGGNQPQHF. The CDR3 DNA reads TGTGCCAGCAGCTTAGTAGGGGGAGGCAATCAGCCCCAGCATTTT. The V call is TRBV7-6, the J call TRBJ1-5; perhaps TRBD1 as D (6 bases). Per germline, CDR1 SGHVS and CDR2 FNYEAQ. The CDR3 length is 15 residues. Deletions cut 1 base from V and 2 bases from J, with 9 bases between.

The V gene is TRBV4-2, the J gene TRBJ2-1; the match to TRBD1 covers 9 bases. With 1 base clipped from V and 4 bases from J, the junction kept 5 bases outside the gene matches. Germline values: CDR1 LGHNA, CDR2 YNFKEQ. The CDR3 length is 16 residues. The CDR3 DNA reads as TGTGCCAGCAGCCAAGTAGGGGACAGGGCATACAATGAGCAGTTCTTC. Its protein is CASSQVGDRAYNEQFF.

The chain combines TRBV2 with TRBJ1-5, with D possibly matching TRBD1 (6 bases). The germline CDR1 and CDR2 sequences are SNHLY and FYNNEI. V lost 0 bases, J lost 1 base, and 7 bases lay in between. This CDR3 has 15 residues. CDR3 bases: TGTGCCAGCAGTGAAGCCGGGACAAGCAATCAGCCCCAGCATTTT. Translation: CASSEAGTSNQPQHF.

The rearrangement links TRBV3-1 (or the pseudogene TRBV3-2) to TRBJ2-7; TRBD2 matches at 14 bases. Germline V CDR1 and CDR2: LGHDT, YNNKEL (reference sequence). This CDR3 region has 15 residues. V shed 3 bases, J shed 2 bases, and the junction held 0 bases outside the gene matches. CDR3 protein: CASSQGLAGAYEQYF. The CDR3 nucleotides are TGTGCCAGCAGCCAGGGACTAGCGGGGGCCTACGAGCAGTACTTC.

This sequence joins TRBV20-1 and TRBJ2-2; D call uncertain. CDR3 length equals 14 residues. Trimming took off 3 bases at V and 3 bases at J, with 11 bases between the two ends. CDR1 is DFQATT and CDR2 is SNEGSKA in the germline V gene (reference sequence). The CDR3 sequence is CSASARGDTGELFF. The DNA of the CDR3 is TGCAGTGCTAGTGCTCGAGGTGACACCGGGGAGCTGTTTTTT.

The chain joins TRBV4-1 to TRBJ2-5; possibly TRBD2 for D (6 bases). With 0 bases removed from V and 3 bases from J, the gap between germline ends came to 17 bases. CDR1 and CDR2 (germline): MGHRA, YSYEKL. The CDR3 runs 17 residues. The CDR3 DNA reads TGCGCCAGCAGCCAAGATCGGGCTAGCGCCGGGGAAGAGACCCAGTACTTC. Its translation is CASSQDRASAGEETQYF.

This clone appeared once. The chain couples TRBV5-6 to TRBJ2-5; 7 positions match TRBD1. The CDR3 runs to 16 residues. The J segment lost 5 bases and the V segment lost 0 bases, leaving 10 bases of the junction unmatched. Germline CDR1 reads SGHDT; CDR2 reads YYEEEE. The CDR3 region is CASSLVAGGWVETQYF. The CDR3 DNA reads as TGTGCCAGCAGCTTGGTGGCAGGGGGTTGGGTCGAGACCCAGTACTTC.

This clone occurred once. CDR3 sequence: CASSPGGTGNTEAFF. CDR3 sequence (DNA): TGTGCCAGCAGCCCGGGGGGGACGGGGAACACTGAAGCTTTCTTT. The chain recombines TRBV27 with TRBJ1-1; tentative D call: TRBD1 (5 bases). The V gene lost 6 bases and the J gene lost 1 base, with 15 bases spanning the gap. The length of the CDR3 is 15 residues. CDR1 is MNHEY and CDR2 is SMNVEV in the germline V gene (reference sequence).